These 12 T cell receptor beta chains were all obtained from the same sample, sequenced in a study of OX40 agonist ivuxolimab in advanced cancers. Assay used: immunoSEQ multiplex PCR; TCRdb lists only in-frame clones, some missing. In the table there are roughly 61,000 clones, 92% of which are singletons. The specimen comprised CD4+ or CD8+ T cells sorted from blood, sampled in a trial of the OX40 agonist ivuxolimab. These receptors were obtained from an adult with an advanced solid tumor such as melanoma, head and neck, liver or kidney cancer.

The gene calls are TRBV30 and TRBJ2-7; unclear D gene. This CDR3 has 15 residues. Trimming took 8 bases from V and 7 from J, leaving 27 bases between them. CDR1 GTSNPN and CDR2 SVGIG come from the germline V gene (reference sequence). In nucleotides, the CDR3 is TGTGCCCGATGGACGAGTGGAGCCCGAGTCAGGGAGCAGTACGTC. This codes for CARWTSGARVREQYV.

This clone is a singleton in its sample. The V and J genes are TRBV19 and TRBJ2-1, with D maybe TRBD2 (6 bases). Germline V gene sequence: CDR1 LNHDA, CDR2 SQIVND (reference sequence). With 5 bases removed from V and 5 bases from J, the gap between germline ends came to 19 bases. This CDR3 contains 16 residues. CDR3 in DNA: TGTGCCAGTAGTCCCGCAGGAGGGCGGGGTAACAATGAGCAGTTCTTC. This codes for CASSPAGGRGNNEQFF.

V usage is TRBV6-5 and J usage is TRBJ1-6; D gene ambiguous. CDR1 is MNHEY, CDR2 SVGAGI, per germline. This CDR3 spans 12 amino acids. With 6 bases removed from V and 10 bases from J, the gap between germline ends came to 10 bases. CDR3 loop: CASSREGSPLHF. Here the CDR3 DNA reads TGTGCCAGCAGCCGGGAGGGCTCACCCCTCCACTTT.

CDR3 in amino acids: CASSHPRRRGSYEQYF. The CDR3, as DNA: TGTGCCAGCAGTCATCCTCGGAGACGGGGCTCCTACGAGCAGTACTTC. The chain links TRBV7-9 to TRBJ2-7, with a tentative D call TRBD2 (5 bases). The germline gives CDR1 SEHNR, CDR2 FQNEAQ (reference sequence). V lost 6 bases and J 0 bases, leaving 18 bases between the germline ends. The CDR3 is 16 amino acids.

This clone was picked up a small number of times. The CDR3 is CASLSRDSLAGSNQPQHF. CDR3 nucleotides: TGTGCCAGCCTATCTCGGGACAGCTTGGCGGGGAGCAATCAGCCCCAGCATTTT. This sequence joins TRBV28 and TRBJ1-5; 7 nucleotides align to TRBD1. J lost 1 base, V lost 8 bases, and 17 bases had no gene match. Germline CDR1 MDHEN, CDR2 SYDVKM. CDR3 length equals 18 residues.

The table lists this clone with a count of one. Written as DNA, the CDR3 is TGTGCCAGTCTGGACGACACAGATACGCAGTATTTT. Protein product: CASLDDTDTQYF. V gene TRBV19 combines with J gene TRBJ2-3; D not resolved. The CDR3 runs 12 residues. Germline assignment: CDR1 LNHDA and CDR2 SQIVND (reference sequence). The V end was cut by 8 bases, the J end by 2 bases, with 8 bases between.

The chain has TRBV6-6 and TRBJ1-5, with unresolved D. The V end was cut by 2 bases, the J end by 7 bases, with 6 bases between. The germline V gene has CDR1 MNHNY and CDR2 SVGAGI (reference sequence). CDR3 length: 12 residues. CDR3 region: CASSYPSQPQHF. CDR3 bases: TGTGCCAGCAGTTACCCCAGCCAGCCCCAGCATTTT.

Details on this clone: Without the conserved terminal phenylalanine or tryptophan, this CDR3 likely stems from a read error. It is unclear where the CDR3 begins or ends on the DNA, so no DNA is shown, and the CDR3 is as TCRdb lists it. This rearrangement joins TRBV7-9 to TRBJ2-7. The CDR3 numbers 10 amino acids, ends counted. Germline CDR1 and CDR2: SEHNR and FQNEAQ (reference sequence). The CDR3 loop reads CASSFFASPQ.

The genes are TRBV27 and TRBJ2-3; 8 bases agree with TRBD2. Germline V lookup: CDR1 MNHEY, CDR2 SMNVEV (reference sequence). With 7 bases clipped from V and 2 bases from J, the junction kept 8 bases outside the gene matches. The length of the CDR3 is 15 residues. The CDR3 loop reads CASTPTSGTTDTQYF. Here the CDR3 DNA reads TGTGCCAGCACCCCAACTAGCGGAACCACAGATACGCAGTATTTT.

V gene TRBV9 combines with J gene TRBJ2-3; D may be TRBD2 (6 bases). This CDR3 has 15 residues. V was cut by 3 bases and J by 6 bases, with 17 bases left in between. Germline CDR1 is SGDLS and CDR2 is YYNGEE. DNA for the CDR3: TGTGCCAGCAGCGAGTGGGGAGGACCTGTGGATACGCAGTATTTT. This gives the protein CASSEWGGPVDTQYF.

The chain's CDR3 is CASSGLAGRQDTQYF. The CDR3 DNA is TGCGCCAGCAGCGGTCTAGCGGGACGCCAAGATACGCAGTATTTT. This chain joins TRBV4-1 and TRBJ2-3; 9 bases align to TRBD2. Looked up from germline, CDR1 is MGHRA and CDR2 is YSYEKL. The CDR3 covers 15 residues. J gave up 5 bases and V 5 bases, and 8 bases lay outside the gene matches.

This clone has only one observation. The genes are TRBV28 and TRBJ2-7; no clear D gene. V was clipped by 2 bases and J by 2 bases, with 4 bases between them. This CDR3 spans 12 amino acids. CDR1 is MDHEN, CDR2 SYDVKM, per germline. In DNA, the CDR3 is TGTGCCAGCAGTTTACGGGCCTACGAGCAGTACTTC. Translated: CASSLRAYEQYF.